This T cell receptor beta chain comes out of a study of preoperative IRX-2 immunotherapy in early breast cancer (dated by TCRdb to the late 2010s). Library generation was performed with the immunoSEQ multiplex PCR assay. TCRdb carries this immuneACCESS record with in-frame sequences only. Its versions omit some clonotypes, under half of them owing to an unresolved V gene in the studies checked, with the rest unexplained. This sample comprises approximately 24,000 clones, roughly nine tenths of them detected only once. The top ten constitute roughly 10% of the sample. V and J lose 6 bases and 1 base, and a span of 13 bases separates them. CDR1 and CDR2 are read off the germline V gene as SNHLY and FYNNEI. Measured from the cysteine to the phenylalanine, the CDR3 is 14 residues long. Solely the CDR3 DNA is kept, with 42 bases framed from the first base. Regarding this clone: Its antigen remains unidentified. Nothing much larger sits one base from this clone, and base qualities are not available.

The treatment or condition label of this sample denotes: preoperative locoregional IRX-2 cytokine immunotherapy. The samples were obtained from a phase Ib study that tested preoperative, locoregional IRX-2 cytokine immunotherapy designed to prime immune responses. Patients with early-stage breast cancer who were given IRX-2 before surgery served as donors. The TCR sequence derives from a human donor with breast cancer. Sequencing was performed on tumor tissue, taken after IRX-2 immunotherapy. This receptor chain uses TRBV2 and TRBJ2-7; the D gene lacks a confident call. In nucleotides, the sequence is TGTGCCAGCAGGATACAACAGCAGTCCTACGAGCAGTACTTC. The translation is CASRIQQQSYEQYF. The reference TRBV2 and TRBJ2-7 proteins fill in what lies around the CDR3, so the full variable domain reads EPEVTQTPSHQVTQMGQEVILRCVPISNHLYFYWYRQILGQKVEFLVSFYNNEISEKSEIFDDQFSVERPDGSNFTLKIRSTKLEDSAMYFCASRIQQQSYEQYFGPGTRLTVT.